The T cell receptor beta chain described here comes from a study of tumor-infiltrating lymphocytes in glioblastoma multiforme. Study-wide results and caveats: Unequal TCR RNA per T cell might skew measured clone sizes. The TCR and somatic mutation analysis included just one glioblastoma patient.

TCRB libraries came from RNA via three nested multiplex PCR rounds. TCRB-specific cDNA synthesis used about 0.5 ug of total RNA. Unique molecular identifiers were not described for the libraries. TCRdb processed the multiplex PCR reads anew with MiXCR; each CDR3 protein has one entry. The sample has over 14,000 distinct CDR3 sequences, around 72% seen once. Germline lookup yields CDR1 SGHRS and CDR2 YFSETQ. The CDR3 is 16 residues long. The count of this clonotype is one. Antigen specificity is unknown. An end of the junction differs from the germline gene, which may be a read error. The chain recombines TRBV5-1 with TRBJ2-1; 9 bases are shared with TRBD2. Sequenced sample: brain tumor tissue. This clonotype originated in a male donor with glioblastoma. CDR3 in amino acids: CASRRTSVRVDNEQLF. The CDR3 nucleotides read TGCGCCAGCAGGCGGACTAGCGTGAGGGTAGACAATGAGCAGCTCTTC.